The present entry profiles one T cell receptor beta chain with its context. This sample was included in a study of Ad26.COV2.S vaccination and SARS-CoV-2 variants. The V gene lost 8 bases and the J gene lost 2 bases, with 10 bases spanning the gap. CDR1 and CDR2 from the germline V gene are LNHNV and YYDKDF (reference sequence). The CDR3 covers 12 residues. As to treatment: approximately 18 received Ad26.COV2.S at low or high dose, single or two shots; roughly five received placebo; per-sample allocation not given. Samples analyzed were those drawn on day 63 after the first vaccine or placebo injection. The assay was immunoSEQ multiplex PCR, and TCRdb's table has in-frame clones only and misses some. Among a few hundred thousand clones listed, 90% were seen once.

Sequenced material: peripheral blood, taken in a trial of Ad26.COV2.S vaccine versus placebo. This TCR came from a person between 18 and 59 years old who received the Ad26.COV2.S COVID-19 vaccine or a placebo. The rearrangement joins TRBV15 to TRBJ2-7, with a possible D match to TRBD2 (6 bases). CDR3 loop: CATGGDAYEQYF. CDR3 bases: TGTGCCACCGGCGGGGACGCCTACGAGCAGTACTTC.